These T cell receptor beta chains were read from a single sample in a study of cytomegalovirus exposure and HLA in healthy donors. Sequenced by immunoSEQ multiplex PCR; TCRdb stores in-frame clones only, minus some. The sample has a few hundred thousand clones, 83% seen once; the top ten hold about 1.4%. Material: PBMCs. Receptors originate from a girl between 10 and 17 years old in good health and CMV-seronegative. Both conserved end residues are part of each CDR3. D genes are given only for firm matches. Clone size is given for some rows only: seen once, a few or many times, or a class if the clone is expanded.

abundance	d_gene	v_gene	j_gene	CDR3nt	CDR3aa
.	TRBD1	TRBV9	TRBJ1-6	TGTGCCAGCAGCGCAACAGGGGATAATTCACCCCTCCACTTT	CASSATGDNSPLHF
once	.	TRBV11-2	TRBJ1-4	TGTGCCAGCAGCCCAGACAGGACTAATGAAAAACTGTTTTTT	CASSPDRTNEKLFF
.	TRBD1	TRBV7-2	TRBJ1-5	TGTGCCAGCAGCTCCGACAGGGGAATAAGTCAGCCCCAGCATTTT	CASSSDRGISQPQHF
.	TRBD1	TRBV6-6	TRBJ2-1	TGTGCCAGCTCCGAACCGGGACAGGGGGTGAATGAGCAGTTCTTC	CASSEPGQGVNEQFF
.	.	TRBV7-2	TRBJ2-5	TGTGCCAGCAGCTATCAGGGGGGCGGGGAGACCCAGTACTTC	CASSYQGGGETQYF
.	TRBD1	TRBV6-5	TRBJ1-2	TGTGCCAGCAGTACCGGGACAGGGGGAGGCTACACCTTC	CASSTGTGGGYTF
.	TRBD1	TRBV10-1	TRBJ2-7	TGCGCCAGCAGTGACGGGACAGGGGGCGGCTACGAGCAGTACTTC	CASSDGTGGGYEQYF
.	.	TRBV19	TRBJ1-1	TGTGCCAGTAGTATACTACAGGGCTATTACACTGAAGCTTTCTTT	CASSILQGYYTEAFF
.	.	TRBV30	TRBJ1-6	TGTGCCTGGAGTGTAGTCCGGGGGAATTCACCCCTCCACTTT	CAWSVVRGNSPLHF
once	TRBD1	TRBV28	TRBJ2-7	TGTGCCAGCAGTTTCCCCCCTCTGGCAGGGGGCCCGCGTCGGGTATACGAGCAGTACTTC	CASSFPPLAGGPRRVYEQYF